The T cell receptor (beta chain) described here comes from a study of a mutant IDH1 vaccine in newly diagnosed glioma. On the study more broadly: Patients' prior therapy spanned radiotherapy, temozolomide, or both; most underwent both. Study-wide results and limits: Most patients, 85% to 95%, showed vaccine-induced immune responses.

The time point denotes: week 11, during vaccination. Vaccination used 300 ug of mutant IDH1 20-mer peptide per dose, with topical imiquimod. Each of the donors came in with new WHO grade 3 or 4 astrocytomas that were IDH1-mutant and ATRX-lost. Data came from immunoSEQ multiplex PCR; TCRdb stores just in-frame clones and leaves some out. The sample has roughly 62,000 clones, around nine tenths seen once. The germline gives CDR1 MGHRA, CDR2 YSYEKL. The CDR3 sequence is 15 residues long. Between the trimmed V and J ends, which lost 4 bases and 0 bases, there was a span of 13 bases. As for this clone: No antigen is known for it.

This chain uses TRBV4-1 with TRBJ2-7; D tentatively reads TRBD1 or TRBD2 (5 bases each). The sample here was PBMCs, taken from a glioma patient whose treatment included an IDH1 peptide vaccine. This sequence was found in a man aged 35-49 years with glioma. CDR3 in DNA: TGCGCCAGCAGCCCGGGGCCGACCAGCTCCTACGAGCAGTACTTC. It encodes CASSPGPTSSYEQYF.